Shown below are 26 T cell receptor beta chains from a single sample sequenced in a study of T cell changes during pregnancy in multiple sclerosis. The table came from immunoSEQ multiplex PCR; TCRdb's copy has only in-frame clones and leaves some out. In the table there are 55,000 to 65,000 clones, approximately 92% of which are singletons. Material: CD4+ T cells from peripheral blood mononuclear cells, obtained before pregnancy. The receptor set was obtained from a female donor with multiple sclerosis, enrolled in a pregnancy study.

The gene calls are TRBV9 and TRBJ2-3; D may be TRBD1 (6 bases). The CDR3 length is 15 residues. The germline CDR1 and CDR2 sequences are SGDLS and YYNGEE. Trimming cost V 0 bases and J 2 bases, with 10 bases left between them. The CDR3 is CASSVGGQNTDTQYF. The CDR3 bases are TGTGCCAGCAGCGTAGGGGGGCAGAACACAGATACGCAGTATTTT.

The chain links TRBV12-5 to TRBJ1-4; TRBD1 matches 7 bases. Germline CDR1 is LGHNT and CDR2 is FRNRAP. Trimming cost V 2 bases and J 3 bases; bases outside gene matches: 6. The CDR3 has 16 amino acids. In DNA form, the CDR3 reads TGTGCTAGTGGTTTGCAGACAGGGCCATCTAATGAAAAACTGTTTTTT. It is translated as CASGLQTGPSNEKLFF.

The V and J genes are TRBV9 and TRBJ2-2, with 8 bases that match TRBD1. The trim removed 3 bases at V and 5 bases at J, leaving 6 bases unmatched. CDR1 and CDR2 (germline): SGDLS, YYNGEE. The CDR3 loop spans 15 amino acids. The CDR3 region is CASSGPQGVTGELFF. CDR3 sequence (DNA): TGTGCCAGCAGCGGACCACAGGGGGTGACCGGGGAGCTGTTTTTT.

The chain carries TRBV11-3 and TRBJ1-1, with D possibly TRBD1 on 5 matching bases. Per the germline V gene, CDR1 is SGHNT and CDR2 is YENEEA. The CDR3 length is 15 residues. The V gene lost 5 bases and the J gene lost 6 bases, with 19 bases spanning the gap. CDR3 DNA sequence: TGTGCCAGCAGCCGCCGGCAGGGAAAAGGAGCTGAAGCTTTCTTT. Amino acids: CASSRRQGKGAEAFF.

The rearrangement uses TRBV15 and TRBJ2-3; 9 positions agree with TRBD2. Germline V gene sequence: CDR1 LNHNV, CDR2 YYDKDF (reference sequence). After removal of 1 base from V and 4 bases from J, the junction contained 9 bases not matched to a gene. The CDR3 is 17 amino acids. This CDR3 is CATSRAEASGVPDTQYF. CDR3 DNA sequence: TGTGCCACCAGCAGAGCCGAAGCTAGCGGGGTCCCAGATACGCAGTATTTT.

V is TRBV5-1 and J is TRBJ2-7; D not certain. The germline V and J ends were trimmed by 0 bases and 0 bases, with 7 bases remaining between them. The germline gives CDR1 SGHRS, CDR2 YFSETQ. CDR3 length: 14 amino acids. DNA for the CDR3: TGCGCCAGCAGCTTGGTGGAGATCTCCTACGAGCAGTACTTC. Translation gives CASSLVEISYEQYF.

This chain uses TRBV1 with TRBJ1-3. TRBV1 is deemed a pseudogene. The CDR3 has 17 residues. The CDR3 nucleotides are TGCACCAGCAGCCAAGATGGCGGGAAGGAGGATGGTAACACCATATATTTT. Amino acids: CTSSQDGGKEDGNTIYF.

This chain uses TRBV18 with TRBJ1-3; D is unclear. Per germline, CDR1 KGHSH and CDR2 LQKENI. The CDR3 has 16 amino acids. V was cut by 3 bases and J by 0 bases, with 12 bases left in between. CDR3 loop: CASSPRGPVSGNTIYF. CDR3 nucleotides: TGTGCCAGCTCACCTCGAGGGCCCGTCTCTGGAAACACCATATATTTT.

V is TRBV18 and J is TRBJ1-3, with unresolved D. CDR3 size: 16 residues. CDR1 is KGHSH and CDR2 is LQKENI in the germline V gene. V was cut by 0 bases and J by 0 bases, with 9 bases left in between. CDR3 nucleotides: TGTGCCAGCTCACCACCGGGCAGCATCTCTGGAAACACCATATATTTT. Its protein is CASSPPGSISGNTIYF.

This chain uses TRBV7-2 with TRBJ2-7, with D possibly being TRBD2 (6 bases). This CDR3 comprises 13 residues. CDR1 is SGHTA, CDR2 FQGNSA, per germline. Trimming removed 0 bases from V and 8 bases from J, with 11 bases in between. CDR3 residues: CASSLAAAGKQYF. The CDR3 region has the DNA TGTGCCAGCAGCTTAGCAGCGGCGGGGAAGCAGTACTTC.

The V call is TRBV6-1, the J call TRBJ1-5; TRBD1 is a possible D gene (5 bases). The CDR3 is 15 residues long. CDR1 MNHNS and CDR2 SASEGT come from the germline V gene. V lost 7 bases and J 4 bases, leaving 17 bases between the germline ends. CDR3: CASTPAGGTNQPQHF. The CDR3, as DNA: TGTGCCAGCACCCCAGCGGGGGGGACGAATCAGCCCCAGCATTTT.

The gene calls are TRBV9 and TRBJ2-2; 11 bases agree with TRBD2. CDR3 size: 16 residues. Per germline, CDR1 SGDLS and CDR2 YYNGEE. V lost 2 bases and J lost 1; bases outside the gene matches: 1. The CDR3 loop is CASSVLAGGNTGELFF. CDR3 coding DNA: TGTGCCAGCAGCGTCCTAGCGGGAGGGAACACCGGGGAGCTGTTTTTT.

The genes are TRBV25-1 and TRBJ1-2; D remains unclear. The V and J ends lost 0 bases and 4 bases respectively, with 9 bases between them. The CDR3 is made up of 14 amino acids. The V gene's germline CDR1 is MGHDK and CDR2 SYGVNS. The CDR3 DNA is TGTGCCAGCAGTGAATATGATGGTAGCTATGGCTACACCTTC. Its protein is CASSEYDGSYGYTF.

The chain combines TRBV2 with TRBJ1-5; 7 positions agree with TRBD1. The V and J ends lost 3 bases and 2 bases, in that order; junction bases with no gene match: 4. Germline CDR1 reads SNHLY; CDR2 reads FYNNEI. The CDR3 is made up of 15 amino acids. CDR3 protein: CASSEEGAGNQPQHF. CDR3 sequence (DNA): TGTGCCAGCAGTGAGGAGGGGGCCGGCAATCAGCCCCAGCATTTT.

J is TRBJ1-3 and V is TRBV7-6; D unclear. The germline V and J ends were trimmed by 0 bases and 3 bases, with 6 bases remaining between them. The CDR3 extends over 14 amino acids. The germline gives CDR1 SGHVS, CDR2 FNYEAQ. This CDR3 reads CASSLAEGGNTIYF. The DNA of the CDR3 is TGTGCCAGCAGCTTAGCCGAGGGTGGAAACACCATATATTTT.

This rearrangement joins TRBV6-1 to TRBJ2-3; 9 bases are a match to TRBD2. V dropped 4 bases and J dropped 5; count of bases not matched to a gene: 7. In germline, CDR1 is MNHNS, CDR2 SASEGT. There are 15 residues in the CDR3. In nucleotides, the CDR3 is TGTGCCAGCAGTGCCCTAGCGGGGCCGGGAGATACGCAGTATTTT. Its translation: CASSALAGPGDTQYF.

This clone occurred once. The genes are TRBV7-3 and TRBJ2-3; tentatively, D is TRBD2 (5 bases). Trimming took off 0 bases at V and 0 bases at J, with 10 bases between the two ends. Germline CDR1 reads SGHTA; CDR2 reads FQGTGA. The length of the CDR3 is 16 residues. Written as DNA, the CDR3 is TGTGCCAGCAGCTTAACAGCGGCTAGTAGCACAGATACGCAGTATTTT. Its translation is CASSLTAASSTDTQYF.

This chain links TRBV19 with TRBJ2-5; tentative D call: TRBD2 (6 bases). The CDR3 has 13 amino acids. V lost 3 bases and J 5 bases, leaving 10 bases between the germline ends. The V gene's germline CDR1 is LNHDA and CDR2 SQIVND (reference sequence). As DNA, the CDR3 is TGTGCCAGTAGTATGGGCGGGACGGAGACCCAGTACTTC. Protein product: CASSMGGTETQYF.

This rearrangement joins TRBV19 to TRBJ1-2; D is unresolved. CDR1 and CDR2 (germline): LNHDA, SQIVND (reference sequence). This CDR3 is built from 13 residues. V gave up 5 bases and J gave up 0 bases, with 7 bases separating them. DNA of the CDR3: TGTGCCAGTAGTCTCGGGACTAACTATGGCTACACCTTC. It translates to CASSLGTNYGYTF.

The chain employs TRBV7-3 and TRBJ2-5; 7 positions agree with TRBD2. Germline V lookup: CDR1 SGHTA, CDR2 FQGTGA. The ends lost 0 bases at V and 5 bases at J; junction bases unmatched: 9. The CDR3 is 16 amino acids. The CDR3 loop reads CASSLTSDGRRETQYF. As DNA, the CDR3 is TGTGCCAGCAGCTTAACCTCGGACGGGAGGAGGGAGACCCAGTACTTC. The full variable domain, completed using reference TRBV7-3 and TRBJ2-5, is GAGVSQTPSNKVTEKGKYVELRCDPISGHTALYWYRQSLGQGPEFLIYFQGTGAADDSGLPNDRFFAVRPEGSVSTLKIQRTERGDSAVYLCASSLTSDGRRETQYFGPGTRLLVL.

On this clone: One end of the junction is discordant with germline, which a read error may explain. The genes are TRBV4-3 and TRBJ1-1; 7 positions agree with TRBD1. The CDR3 runs 15 residues. Per germline, CDR1 LGHNA and CDR2 YSLEER. The CDR3, as DNA: TGCGCCAGCAGCGAAGAGACAGGGATCAACACTGAAGCTTTCTTT. Amino acid sequence: CASSEETGINTEAFF.

This rearrangement joins TRBV6-1 to TRBJ1-5, with no clear D. Germline assignment: CDR1 MNHNS and CDR2 SASEGT. V gave up 3 bases and J gave up 2 bases, with 14 bases separating them. This CDR3 has 16 residues. The CDR3 is CASSDLSRSGNQPQHF. The CDR3 nucleotides read TGTGCCAGCAGTGACCTCTCCAGGTCGGGCAATCAGCCCCAGCATTTT.

This rearrangement joins TRBV7-3 to TRBJ2-5, with D maybe TRBD2 (6 bases). Germline-derived CDR1 and CDR2 are SGHTA and FQGTGA. This CDR3 has 13 residues. Trimming took off 2 bases at V and 5 bases at J, with 9 bases between the two ends. CDR3 DNA: TGTGCCAGCAGCTTAGGACGGGGGGAGACCCAGTACTTC. This translates into CASSLGRGETQYF.

This sequence joins TRBV11-2 and TRBJ1-3, with 9 bases aligning to TRBD1. With V trimmed by 5 bases and J by 5 bases, 4 bases remained unmatched. This CDR3 is built from 14 residues. CDR1 and CDR2 (germline): SGHAT, FQNNGV. CDR3 loop: CASSRTGGRNTIYF. The CDR3 DNA follows: TGTGCCAGCAGCCGTACAGGGGGCAGAAACACCATATATTTT.

The V call is TRBV18, the J call TRBJ2-7; 8 bases agree with TRBD1. Germline V CDR1 and CDR2: KGHSH, LQKENI. This CDR3 spans 14 amino acids. V shed 4 bases and J 5 bases; nucleotides not matched to a gene: 7. This chain's CDR3 is CASSLRQGYDEQYF. In DNA form, the CDR3 reads TGTGCCAGCTCACTACGACAGGGGTATGACGAGCAGTACTTC. Supplemented by reference TRBV18 and TRBJ2-7, the full variable domain reads NAGVMQNPRHLVRRRGQEARLRCSPMKGHSHVYWYRQLPEEGLKFMVYLQKENIIDESGMPKERFSAEFPKEGPSILRIQQVVRGDSAAYFCASSLRQGYDEQYFGPGTRLTVT.

The V and J genes are TRBV5-1 and TRBJ1-6; 7 nucleotides align to TRBD1. Germline V CDR1 and CDR2: SGHRS, YFSETQ. The CDR3 runs 14 residues. V dropped 0 bases and J dropped 10; count of bases not matched to a gene: 4. The CDR3 protein is CASSLGTGISPLHF. The CDR3 region has the DNA TGCGCCAGCAGCTTGGGGACAGGTATCTCACCCCTCCACTTT.